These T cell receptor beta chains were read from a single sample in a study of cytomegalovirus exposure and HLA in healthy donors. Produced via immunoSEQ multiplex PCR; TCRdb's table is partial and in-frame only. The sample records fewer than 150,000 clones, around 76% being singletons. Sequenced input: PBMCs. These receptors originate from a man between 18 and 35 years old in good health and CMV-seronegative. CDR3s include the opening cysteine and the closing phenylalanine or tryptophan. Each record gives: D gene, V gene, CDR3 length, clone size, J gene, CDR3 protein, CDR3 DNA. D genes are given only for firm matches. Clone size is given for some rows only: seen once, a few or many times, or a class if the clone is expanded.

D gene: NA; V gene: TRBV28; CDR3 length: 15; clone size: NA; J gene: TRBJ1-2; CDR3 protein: CASSPGGGVNYGYTF; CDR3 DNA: TGTGCCAGCAGTCCTGGGGGCGGAGTAAACTATGGCTACACCTTC
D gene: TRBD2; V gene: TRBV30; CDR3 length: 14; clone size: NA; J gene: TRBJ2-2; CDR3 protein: CAWTSGPNTGELFF; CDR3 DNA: TGTGCCTGGACTAGCGGGCCGAACACCGGGGAGCTGTTTTTT
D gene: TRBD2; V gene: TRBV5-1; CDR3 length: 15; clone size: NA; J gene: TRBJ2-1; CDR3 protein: CASSLTSGREYEQFF; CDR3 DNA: TGCGCCAGCAGCTTGACTAGCGGGAGGGAATATGAGCAGTTCTTC
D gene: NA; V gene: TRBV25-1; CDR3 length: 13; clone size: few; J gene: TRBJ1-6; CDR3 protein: CASGGTDNSPLHF; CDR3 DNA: TGTGCCAGCGGAGGGACGGATAATTCACCCCTCCACTTT
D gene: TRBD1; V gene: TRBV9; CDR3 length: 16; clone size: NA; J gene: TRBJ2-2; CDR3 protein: CASSVLRDRGPGELFF; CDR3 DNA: TGTGCCAGCAGCGTATTGAGGGACAGGGGGCCCGGGGAGCTGTTTTTT
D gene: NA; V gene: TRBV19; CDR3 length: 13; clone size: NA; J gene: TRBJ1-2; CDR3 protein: CASSMSRVGGYTF; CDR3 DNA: TGTGCCAGTAGTATGTCCAGGGTGGGGGGCTACACCTTC
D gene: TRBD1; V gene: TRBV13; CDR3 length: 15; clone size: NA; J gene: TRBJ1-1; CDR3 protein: CASSAKTGGATEAFF; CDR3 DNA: TGTGCCAGCAGCGCGAAGACAGGGGGCGCAACGGAAGCTTTCTTT
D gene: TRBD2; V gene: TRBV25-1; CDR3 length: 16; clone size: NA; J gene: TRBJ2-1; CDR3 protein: CASSPRAGGLYNEQFF; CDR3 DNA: TGTGCCAGCAGCCCAAGGGCGGGAGGCTTATACAATGAGCAGTTCTTC
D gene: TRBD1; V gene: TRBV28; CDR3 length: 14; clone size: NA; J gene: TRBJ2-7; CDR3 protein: CASSPVGGRYEQYF; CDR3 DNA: TGTGCCAGCAGTCCCGTAGGGGGCAGATACGAGCAGTACTTC
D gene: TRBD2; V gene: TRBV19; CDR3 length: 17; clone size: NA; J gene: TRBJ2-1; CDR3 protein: CASSIHSGTTSYNEQFF; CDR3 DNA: TGTGCCAGTAGTATACATAGCGGGACCACCTCCTACAATGAGCAGTTCTTC
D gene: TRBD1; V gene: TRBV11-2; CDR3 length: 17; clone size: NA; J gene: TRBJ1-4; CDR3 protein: CASRGGQGRATNEKLFF; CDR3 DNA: TGTGCCAGCAGGGGAGGACAGGGCCGTGCAACTAATGAAAAACTGTTTTTT
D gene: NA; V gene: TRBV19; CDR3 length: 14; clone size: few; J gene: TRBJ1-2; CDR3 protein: CASSIGGGTYGYTF; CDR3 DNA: TGTGCCAGTAGTATAGGGGGAGGAACCTATGGCTACACCTTC
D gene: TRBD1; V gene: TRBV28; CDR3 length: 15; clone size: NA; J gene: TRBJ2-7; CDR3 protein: CASITPGQGTYEQYF; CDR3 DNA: TGTGCCAGCATTACGCCGGGACAGGGAACCTACGAGCAGTACTTC
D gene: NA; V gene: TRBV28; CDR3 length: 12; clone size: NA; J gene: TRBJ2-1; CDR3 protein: CASSEPGLRPFF; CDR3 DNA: TGTGCCAGCAGTGAACCGGGACTTAGACCGTTCTTC
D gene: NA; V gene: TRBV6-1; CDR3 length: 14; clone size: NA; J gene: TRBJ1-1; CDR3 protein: CASSSRRGQTEAFF; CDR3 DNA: TGTGCCAGCAGTTCAAGGCGGGGGCAAACTGAAGCTTTCTTT
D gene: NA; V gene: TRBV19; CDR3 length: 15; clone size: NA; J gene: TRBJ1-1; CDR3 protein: CASSIGRGMNTEAFF; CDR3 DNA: TGTGCCAGTAGTATAGGGCGGGGCATGAACACTGAAGCTTTCTTT
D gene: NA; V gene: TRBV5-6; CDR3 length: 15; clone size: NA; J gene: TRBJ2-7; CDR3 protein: CASSLASGSSYEQYF; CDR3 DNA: TGTGCCAGCAGCTTGGCCTCAGGCAGCTCCTACGAGCAGTACTTC
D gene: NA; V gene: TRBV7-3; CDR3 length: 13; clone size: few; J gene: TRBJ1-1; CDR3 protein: CASSLEMNTEAFF; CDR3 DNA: TGTGCCAGCAGCTTAGAGATGAACACTGAAGCTTTCTTT
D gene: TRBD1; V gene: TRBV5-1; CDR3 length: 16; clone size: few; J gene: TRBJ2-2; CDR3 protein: CASSFPRQGGTGELFF; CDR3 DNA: TGCGCCAGCAGCTTCCCTCGACAGGGTGGCACCGGGGAGCTGTTTTTT
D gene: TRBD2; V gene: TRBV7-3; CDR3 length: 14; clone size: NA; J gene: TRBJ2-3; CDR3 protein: CASSRSGGRDTQYF; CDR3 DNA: TGTGCCAGCAGCCGTAGCGGGGGGAGAGATACGCAGTATTTT